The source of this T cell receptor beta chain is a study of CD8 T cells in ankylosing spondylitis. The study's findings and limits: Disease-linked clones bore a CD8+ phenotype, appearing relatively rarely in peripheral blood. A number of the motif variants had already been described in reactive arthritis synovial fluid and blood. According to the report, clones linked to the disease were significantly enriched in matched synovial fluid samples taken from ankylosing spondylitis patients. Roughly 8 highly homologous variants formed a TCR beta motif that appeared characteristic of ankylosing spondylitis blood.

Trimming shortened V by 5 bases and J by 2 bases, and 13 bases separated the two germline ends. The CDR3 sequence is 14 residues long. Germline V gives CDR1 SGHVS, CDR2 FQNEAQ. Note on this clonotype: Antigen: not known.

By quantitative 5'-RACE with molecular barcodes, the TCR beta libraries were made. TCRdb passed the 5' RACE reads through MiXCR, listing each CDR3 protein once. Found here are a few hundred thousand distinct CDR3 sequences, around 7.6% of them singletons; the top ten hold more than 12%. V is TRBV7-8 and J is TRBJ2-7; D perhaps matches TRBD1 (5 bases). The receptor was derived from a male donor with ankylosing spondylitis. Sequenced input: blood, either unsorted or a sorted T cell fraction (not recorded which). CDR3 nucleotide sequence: TGTGCCAGCAGCCCCCGCCCGACAGCCTACGAGCAGTACTTC. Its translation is CASSPRPTAYEQYF. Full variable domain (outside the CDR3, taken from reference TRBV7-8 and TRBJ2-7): GAGVSQSPRYKVAKRGQDVALRCDPISGHVSLFWYQQALGQGPEFLTYFQNEAQLDKSGLPSDRFFAERPEGSVSTLKIQRTQQEDSAVYLCASSPRPTAYEQYFGPGTRLTVT.